Following are 9 T cell receptor beta chains from one sample sequenced in a study of shared clonotypes between healthy human individuals. TCRdb's table, derived via immunoSEQ multiplex PCR, lists solely in-frame clones and lacks some. This table has nearly 2 million clones, approximately 94% appearing once. Naive CD8 cells lacked CD45RO and underwent positive selection for CCR7, leaving out terminally differentiated effector memory CD45RA+ cells. The source material was naive CD8+ T cells sorted from blood. Receptor source: a man in his late teens or twenties in good health.

The chain is built from TRBV7-9 and TRBJ1-6, with a tentative D call TRBD1 (5 bases). The CDR3 covers 16 residues. V was cut by 5 bases and J by 9 bases, with 20 bases left in between. The germline CDR1 and CDR2 sequences are SEHNR and FQNEAQ (reference sequence). CDR3 nucleotide sequence: TGTGCCAGCAGCCCCCCGGTCCTCGGGGGAGTTTCACCCCTCCACTTT. This codes for CASSPPVLGGVSPLHF.

The chain joins TRBV9 to TRBJ1-2; D is possibly TRBD1 (6 bases). Germline V gives CDR1 SGDLS, CDR2 YYNGEE. The V end was cut by 0 bases, the J end by 4 bases, with 13 bases between. This CDR3 has 15 residues. DNA for the CDR3: TGTGCCAGCAGCGTAGTTGAGGGGGTCCCCTATGGCTACACCTTC. Encoded protein: CASSVVEGVPYGYTF.

The J gene is TRBJ1-1, the V gene TRBV11-2; D remains unclear. This CDR3 has 13 amino acids. Germline values: CDR1 SGHAT, CDR2 FQNNGV. V shed 6 bases and J shed 3 bases, with 11 bases lying between them. This CDR3 is CASRELGYTEAFF. The CDR3, as DNA: TGTGCCAGCAGGGAGCTGGGGTACACTGAAGCTTTCTTT.

CDR3 residues: CASSQGTGEASNQPQHF. As DNA, the CDR3 is TGTGCCAGCAGCCAAGGGACAGGTGAGGCGAGCAATCAGCCCCAGCATTTT. The J gene is TRBJ1-5, the V gene TRBV7-9, with 8 bases aligning to TRBD1. The V and J ends lost 5 bases and 1 base, in that order; junction bases with no gene match: 10. Germline CDR1 reads SEHNR; CDR2 reads FQNEAQ (reference sequence). The CDR3 covers 17 residues.

J is TRBJ1-1 and V is TRBV6-1; D is perhaps TRBD1 (5 bases). In germline, CDR1 is MNHNS, CDR2 SASEGT. Trimming pared 8 bases from V and 7 bases from J, leaving 17 bases between. The CDR3 covers 13 residues. The DNA of the CDR3 is TGTGCCAGCCAGATTTTGGGGCCGGGTGAAGCTTTCTTT. This translates into CASQILGPGEAFF.

This clone was seen just once. J is TRBJ1-1 and V is TRBV25-1, with D possibly TRBD1 on 5 matching bases. Germline CDR1 MGHDK, CDR2 SYGVNS. V shed 2 bases and J shed 7 bases, with 14 bases lying between them. The CDR3 extends over 14 amino acids. CDR3 residues: CASSEPGGGSEAFF. CDR3 bases: TGTGCCAGCAGTGAACCCGGGGGGGGGAGTGAAGCTTTCTTT.

This sequence joins TRBV19 and TRBJ2-1; a weak D match, TRBD2 (6 bases). The V end was cut by 3 bases, the J end by 5 bases, with 17 bases between. CDR1 is LNHDA and CDR2 is SQIVND in the germline V gene (reference sequence). This CDR3 has 16 amino acids. The CDR3 coding sequence is TGTGCCAGTAGTATCCCGGGGAGACTAGGTAACAATGAGCAGTTCTTC. Translated: CASSIPGRLGNNEQFF.

This clone appeared a single time. The CDR3 sequence is CASSLSSSSGGPDTQYF. The CDR3 nucleotides read TGTGCCAGCAGTTTATCTAGCTCTAGCGGGGGACCCGATACGCAGTATTTT. The J gene is TRBJ2-3, the V gene TRBV28, with TRBD2 matching 10 bases. The J segment lost 6 bases and the V segment lost 1 base, leaving 10 bases of the junction unmatched. The germline V gene has CDR1 MDHEN and CDR2 SYDVKM. There are 17 residues in the CDR3.

This rearrangement joins TRBV30 to TRBJ2-3; D is perhaps TRBD2 (5 bases). The germline V gene encodes CDR1 GTSNPN and CDR2 SVGIG (reference sequence). Trimming pared 2 bases from V and 1 base from J, leaving 13 bases between. This CDR3 has 15 residues. This CDR3 reads CAWSPVGEGTDTQYF. In DNA, the CDR3 is TGTGCCTGGAGTCCGGTGGGAGAGGGCACAGATACGCAGTATTTT.